The 23 T cell receptor beta chains listed next were all sequenced from one sample in a study of monozygotic twins with inflammatory bowel disease. TCRdb derives one entry per CDR3 protein from the 5' RACE reads, leaving out DNA. The specimen's table records 88,000 or so distinct CDR3 sequences. Specimen: blood. The receptors shown here come from a human donor with ulcerative colitis or Crohn's disease, or a healthy co-twin of an affected twin (not recorded which).

J is TRBJ1-5 and V is TRBV27; TCRdb selects TRBD1, and the lack of DNA leaves this call unchecked. CDR3 length equals 14 residues. Germline V lookup: CDR1 MNHEY, CDR2 SMNVEV (reference sequence). The CDR3 loop reads CASRITGTDQPQHF.

The gene calls are TRBV29-1 and TRBJ2-1; TCRdb indicates TRBD2, and absent DNA this call remains unverified. Looked up from germline, CDR1 is SQVTM and CDR2 is ANQGSEA. CDR3 size: 16 residues. The CDR3 protein is CSVVATSGDSYNEQFF.

The chain uses TRBV6-1 and TRBJ2-4; without DNA, the TCRdb call of TRBD1 cannot be checked. Germline assignment: CDR1 MNHNS and CDR2 SASEGT. This CDR3 contains 16 residues. This CDR3 is CASSERGVGSKNIQYF.

The V gene is TRBV19, the J gene TRBJ2-1. This CDR3 has 15 residues. The germline V gene encodes CDR1 LNHDA and CDR2 SQIVND (reference sequence). The CDR3 reads CASSTRKSSYNEQFF.

CDR3 sequence reads: CASSTRDSQPDTQYF. This sequence joins TRBV5-1 and TRBJ2-3; with no DNA, the TCRdb D assignment of TRBD2 cannot be verified. The length of the CDR3 is 15 residues. Per germline, CDR1 SGHRS and CDR2 YFSETQ.

The chain joins TRBV5-1 to TRBJ2-1; TCRdb lists TRBD1, though no DNA is available to test this call. Per the germline V gene, CDR1 is SGHRS and CDR2 is YFSETQ. The CDR3 sequence is 15 residues long. CDR3 region: CASSLLDSQNNEQFF.

The chain joins TRBV20-1 to TRBJ1-2; TCRdb names TRBD1, which stays unverified in the absence of DNA. CDR1 is DFQATT, CDR2 SNEGSKA, per germline (reference sequence). This CDR3 has 16 residues. This chain's CDR3 is CSARGRGTGAYYGYTF.

The gene calls are TRBV20-1 and TRBJ1-5. The CDR3 totals 15 residues. Germline lookup yields CDR1 DFQATT and CDR2 SNEGSKA (reference sequence). CDR3: CSARARHYSNQPQHF.

The V gene is TRBV19, the J gene TRBJ1-4. The CDR3 loop spans 14 amino acids. CDR1 is LNHDA, CDR2 SQIVND, per germline (reference sequence). The CDR3 sequence is CASLSGATNEKLFF. The full variable domain, rest sourced from reference TRBV19 and TRBJ1-4, is DGGITQSPKYLFRKEGQNVTLSCEQNLNHDAMYWYRQDPGQGLRLIYYSQIVNDFQKGDIAEGYSVSREKKESFPLTVTSAQKNPTAFYLCASLSGATNEKLFFGSGTQLSVL.

The V call is TRBV6-1, the J call TRBJ1-5. The CDR3 has 13 residues. Germline V lookup: CDR1 MNHNS, CDR2 SASEGT. CDR3 loop: CASISGGDQPQHF.

The chain couples TRBV7-9 to TRBJ1-2; TCRdb picks TRBD1, but there is no DNA to check that call. Per the germline V gene, CDR1 is SEHNR and CDR2 is FQNEAQ (reference sequence). There are 13 residues in the CDR3. Here the CDR3 reads CASSWDSLSGYTF.

The genes are TRBV7-3 and TRBJ1-5. The CDR3 has 14 residues. The germline gives CDR1 SGHTA, CDR2 FQGTGA. The CDR3 sequence is CASSYQESNQPQHF.

The chain's CDR3 is CASSWRPGGGNNEQIF. V gene TRBV5-1 combines with J gene TRBJ2-1; TCRdb's assignment of TRBD2 cannot be checked, as there is no DNA. The CDR3 contains 16 residues. Germline assignment: CDR1 SGHRS and CDR2 YFSETQ.

The rearrangement links TRBV5-4 to TRBJ2-3; the D call of TRBD2 rests on TCRdb alone, since no DNA is present to check it. From germline, CDR1 is SGHNT and CDR2 YYREEE (reference sequence). CDR3 length: 16 amino acids. CDR3 protein: CASSVGRGGVTDTQYF.

The chain links TRBV12-3 or TRBV12-4 to TRBJ2-5; no DNA is available, so the TRBD2 call from TCRdb remains unchecked. CDR3 length equals 16 residues. The CDR3 loop reads CASSIGGAGVEETQYF.

The chain has TRBV20-1 and TRBJ2-7; TCRdb indicates TRBD2, and absent DNA this call remains unverified. This CDR3 region has 14 residues. The germline V gene encodes CDR1 DFQATT and CDR2 SNEGSKA (reference sequence). This CDR3 is CSAESIPRGYEQYF.

The genes are TRBV6-1 and TRBJ1-2; TCRdb designates TRBD1, a call that cannot be tested without DNA. In germline, CDR1 is MNHNS, CDR2 SASEGT. The CDR3 contains 15 residues. The CDR3 protein is CASSAGTGVNYGYTF.

The chain joins TRBV29-1 to TRBJ2-5; TCRdb's D call of TRBD1 is untestable without DNA. There are 15 residues in the CDR3. CDR1 SQVTM and CDR2 ANQGSEA come from the germline V gene. CDR3 region: CSVERGRGTQETQYF.

The J gene is TRBJ1-4, the V gene TRBV5-1; TCRdb proposes TRBD1, but this gene call is untestable without DNA. Germline assignment: CDR1 SGHRS and CDR2 YFSETQ. The CDR3 sequence is 16 residues long. The CDR3 region is CASSRTGPSSNEKLLF.

V is TRBV5-1 and J is TRBJ2-2; TCRdb outputs TRBD1, but without DNA this stays unchecked. The CDR3 covers 17 residues. Germline V gene data show CDR1 as SGHRS and CDR2 as YFSETQ. The CDR3 spells CASSPNRGGLDTGELFF. The complete variable domain, with remaining parts taken from reference TRBV5-1 and TRBJ2-2, reads KAGVTQTPRYLIKTRGQQVTLSCSPISGHRSVSWYQQTPGQGLQFLFEYFSETQRNKGNFPGRFSGRQFSNSRSEMNVSTLELGDSALYLCASSPNRGGLDTGELFFGEGSRLTVL.

The chain employs TRBV7-2 and TRBJ2-5; TCRdb returns TRBD2, unconfirmable since there is no DNA. The CDR3 loop spans 15 amino acids. Germline V gene lookup returns CDR1 SGHTA and CDR2 FQGNSA. The CDR3 protein is CASSFGGAGGETQYF.

The V and J genes are TRBV5-1 and TRBJ1-1. From germline, CDR1 is SGHRS and CDR2 YFSETQ. There are 15 residues in the CDR3. The CDR3: CASSLAGYGTTEAFF.

This sequence joins TRBV6-5 and TRBJ1-5; the TCRdb call, TRBD1, lacks DNA for checking. This CDR3 has 16 residues. The germline V gene has CDR1 MNHEY and CDR2 SVGAGI. CDR3 sequence: CASSFPYGGRHQPQHF.